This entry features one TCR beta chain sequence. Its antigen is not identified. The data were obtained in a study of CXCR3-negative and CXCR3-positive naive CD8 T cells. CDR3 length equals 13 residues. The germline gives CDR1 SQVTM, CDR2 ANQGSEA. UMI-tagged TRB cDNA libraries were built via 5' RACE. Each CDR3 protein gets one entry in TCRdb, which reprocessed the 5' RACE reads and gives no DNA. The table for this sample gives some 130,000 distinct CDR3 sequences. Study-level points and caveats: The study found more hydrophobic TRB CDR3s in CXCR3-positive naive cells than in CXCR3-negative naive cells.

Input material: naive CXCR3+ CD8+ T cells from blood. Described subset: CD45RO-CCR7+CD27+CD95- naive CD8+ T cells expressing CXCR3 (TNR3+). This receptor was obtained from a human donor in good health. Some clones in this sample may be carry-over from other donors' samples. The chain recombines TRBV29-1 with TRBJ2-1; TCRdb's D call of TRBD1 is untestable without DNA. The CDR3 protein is CSVAGQQYNEQFF.